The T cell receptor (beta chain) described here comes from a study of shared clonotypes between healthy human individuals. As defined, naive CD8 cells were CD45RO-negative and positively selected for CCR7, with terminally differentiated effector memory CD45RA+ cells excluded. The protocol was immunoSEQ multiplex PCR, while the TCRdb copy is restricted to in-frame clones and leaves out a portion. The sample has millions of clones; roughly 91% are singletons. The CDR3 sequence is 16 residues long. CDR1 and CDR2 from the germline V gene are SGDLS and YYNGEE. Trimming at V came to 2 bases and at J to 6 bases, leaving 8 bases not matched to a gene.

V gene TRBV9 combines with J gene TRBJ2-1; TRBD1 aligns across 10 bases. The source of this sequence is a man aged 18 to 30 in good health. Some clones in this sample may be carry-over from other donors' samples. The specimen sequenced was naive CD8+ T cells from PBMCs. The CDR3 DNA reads TGTGCCAGCAGCGTGGCGGGACAGGGGTCGTTCAATGAGCAGTTCTTC. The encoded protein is CASSVAGQGSFNEQFF.